One sample yielded the 23 T cell receptor beta chains listed below, sequenced in a study of response to subunit inactivated influenza vaccine. In TCRdb, the RT-PCR reads were re-called with MiXCR into one record per CDR3 protein. Of over 800,000 distinct CDR3 sequences listed, about 20% are singletons. The sequenced sample was PBMCs from blood, obtained roughly 5 days after vaccination. Receptors were obtained from a man aged 50 or older who received an inactivated influenza vaccine.

The chain joins TRBV7-8 to TRBJ2-7; tentatively, D is TRBD2 (5 bases). Looked up from germline, CDR1 is SGHVS and CDR2 is FQNEAQ. The CDR3 covers 16 residues. V was shortened by 1 base and J by 3 bases, with 16 bases between the two germline ends. Here the CDR3 DNA reads TGTGCCAGCAGCTTAGAGGATCAGCGGAGTTTCTACGAGCAGTACTTC. This codes for CASSLEDQRSFYEQYF.

Only a few counts were recorded for this clonotype. DNA for the CDR3: TGTGCCAGCAGCTTAAGAGACAACCGAAATGGCTACACCTTC. This encodes CASSLRDNRNGYTF. This sequence joins TRBV7-9 and TRBJ1-2; D is unclear. CDR3 size: 14 residues. The V gene lost 2 bases and the J gene lost 6 bases, with 13 bases spanning the gap. Germline V gene data show CDR1 as SEHNR and CDR2 as FQNEAQ (reference sequence).

Ten or more counts support this clonotype. The gene calls are TRBV20-1 and TRBJ2-3; 14 bases are a match to TRBD2. Trimming at V came to 2 bases and at J to 4 bases, leaving 2 bases not matched to a gene. This CDR3 region has 15 residues. CDR1 DFQATT and CDR2 SNEGSKA come from the germline V gene (reference sequence). Here the CDR3 reads CSARRLAGGPDTQYF. CDR3 sequence (DNA): TGCAGTGCTAGAAGACTAGCGGGAGGGCCAGATACGCAGTATTTT.

In this sample, this clonotype turned up a few times. The chain uses TRBV9 and TRBJ2-2; D perhaps matches TRBD2 (7 bases). CDR1 is SGDLS and CDR2 is YYNGEE in the germline V gene. The CDR3 is 16 amino acids. V shed 0 bases and J shed 4 bases, with 13 bases lying between them. CDR3 bases: TGTGCCAGCAGCGTAGGCGGGGGCGCGGGCACCGGGGAGCTGTTTTTT. It yields the protein CASSVGGGAGTGELFF.

The chain carries TRBV6-2 or TRBV6-3 and TRBJ2-5; D call uncertain. Germline loops: CDR1 MNHEY, CDR2 SVGEGT. V was trimmed by 0 bases and J by 3 bases, leaving 11 bases between them. This CDR3 region has 15 residues. DNA of the CDR3: TGTGCCAGCAGTTACTCGTTGCTCAGTAAAGAGACCCAGTACTTC. It specifies CASSYSLLSKETQYF.

This clonotype showed up just a few times. The rearrangement joins TRBV18 to TRBJ2-7; 7 nucleotides match TRBD1. V lost 5 bases to trimming and J lost 5 bases; unmatched junction nucleotides: 12. CDR1 and CDR2 from the germline V gene are KGHSH and LQKENI. The CDR3 is 15 amino acids. CDR3 residues: CASSFILTGDHEQYF. CDR3 bases: TGTGCCAGCTCATTTATTCTTACAGGGGACCACGAGCAGTACTTC.

The table lists this clonotype with a few counts. In DNA, the CDR3 is TGTGCCAGCAGGGGACAGGAGGCCAACCATGAGCAGTTCTTC. This codes for CASRGQEANHEQFF. This chain connects TRBV12-3 or TRBV12-4 to TRBJ2-1, with 8 bases aligning to TRBD1. J gave up 8 bases and V 6 bases, and 9 bases lay outside the gene matches. This CDR3 spans 14 amino acids.

A few counts support this clonotype. The rearrangement uses TRBV18 and TRBJ2-7; D remains ambiguous. Germline V gene sequence: CDR1 KGHSH, CDR2 LQKENI. The CDR3 contains 15 residues. V lost 4 bases to trimming and J lost 3 bases, with 16 bases between them. Here the CDR3 DNA reads TGTGCCAGCTCACTACTTGTTACTCCCGACTACGAGCAGTACTTC. This encodes CASSLLVTPDYEQYF.

There are a few counts of this clonotype. The V call is TRBV12-3 or TRBV12-4, the J call TRBJ2-1; TRBD1 or TRBD2 may be the D gene (5 bases each). The CDR3 runs to 14 residues. Trimming stripped 6 bases from V and 12 bases from J, with 21 bases between. CDR3 bases: TGTGCCAGCAGCCCCGTCACAGCCGGGACCTCGCAGTTCTTC. It specifies CASSPVTAGTSQFF.

The rearrangement uses TRBV4-2 and TRBJ2-7, with TRBD2 identical over 14 bases. Germline values: CDR1 LGHNA, CDR2 YNFKEQ. The CDR3 contains 19 residues. Trimming took 0 bases from V and 0 from J; bases not matched to a gene: 7. The CDR3 nucleotides are TGTGCCAGCAGCCAAGAGTGGACTAGCGGGAGGTCCCGCTCCTACGAGCAGTACTTC. As protein: CASSQEWTSGRSRSYEQYF.

This clonotype came up a few times. The rearrangement uses TRBV11-2 and TRBJ2-3, with 10 positions matching TRBD2. Unmatched junction bases numbered 7, after V lost 5 bases and J lost 11 bases. The CDR3 has 13 residues. Germline CDR1 SGHAT, CDR2 FQNNGV. The CDR3: CASSPRLAGRQYF. The CDR3 DNA sequence: TGTGCCAGCAGCCCGCGACTAGCGGGCCGGCAGTATTTT.

This clonotype has just a few counts. The CDR3 DNA sequence: TGCAGTGCTAGAGTACTAGCTTTATCCTACAATGAGCAGTTCTTC. The encoded protein is CSARVLALSYNEQFF. This chain links TRBV20-1 with TRBJ2-1; D possibly corresponds to TRBD2 (6 bases). The germline V gene has CDR1 DFQATT and CDR2 SNEGSKA (reference sequence). The CDR3 has 15 residues. V shed 1 base and J shed 1 base, with 11 bases lying between them.

The genes are TRBV11-2 and TRBJ2-5, with TRBD2 identical over 9 bases. The length of the CDR3 is 15 residues. Germline V gives CDR1 SGHAT, CDR2 FQNNGV. The J segment lost 4 bases and the V segment lost 2 bases, leaving 5 bases of the junction unmatched. The CDR3 DNA is TGTGCCAGCAGCTTAAGGACTAGCGATGCAGAGACCCAGTACTTC. Residues: CASSLRTSDAETQYF.

This clonotype was recorded only once. V gene TRBV29-1 combines with J gene TRBJ2-1, with TRBD2 matching over 12 bases. Germline V lookup: CDR1 SQVTM, CDR2 ANQGSEA. This CDR3 spans 17 amino acids. V dropped 4 bases and J dropped 7; count of bases not matched to a gene: 14. CDR3 sequence (DNA): TGCAGCGTTGTCCCGGAATGGACTAGCGGGGATTCAAATGAGCAGTTCTTC. This sequence encodes CSVVPEWTSGDSNEQFF.

The rearrangement links TRBV5-1 to TRBJ2-5, with TRBD1 as a possible D gene (5 bases). CDR1 SGHRS and CDR2 YFSETQ come from the germline V gene. The CDR3 is 13 residues long. V gave up 5 bases and J gave up 2 bases, with 10 bases separating them. The CDR3 DNA sequence: TGCGCCAGCAGACAAGACAGACAAGAGACCCAGTACTTC. It is translated as CASRQDRQETQYF.

This clonotype showed up many times. The chain couples TRBV7-9 to TRBJ2-3; D may match TRBD1 or TRBD2 (6 bases each). This CDR3 contains 15 residues. The germline V gene encodes CDR1 SEHNR and CDR2 FQNEAQ (reference sequence). Between the trimmed V and J ends, which lost 3 bases and 3 bases, there was a span of 13 bases. The chain's CDR3 is CASSFRLGGTDTQYF. The CDR3 bases are TGTGCCAGCAGCTTTCGACTAGGGGGGACAGATACGCAGTATTTT.

The rearrangement joins TRBV4-1 to TRBJ2-1; 7 bases line up with TRBD1. Germline CDR1 MGHRA, CDR2 YSYEKL. J lost 0 bases, V lost 0 bases, and 5 bases had no gene match. The CDR3 runs to 17 residues. The CDR3 here is CASSQDQTGSSYNEQFF. In DNA form, the CDR3 reads TGCGCCAGCAGCCAAGATCAGACAGGGAGCTCCTACAATGAGCAGTTCTTC.

A few counts support this clonotype. V usage is TRBV10-3 and J usage is TRBJ2-7; 11 nucleotides line up with TRBD2. The CDR3 covers 20 residues. The V and J ends lost 2 bases and 2 bases, in that order; junction bases with no gene match: 17. Per the germline V gene, CDR1 is ENHRY and CDR2 is SYGVKD. DNA of the CDR3: TGTGCCATCAGTGAGGGGTTACTAGCGGGAGAAGGTAGTCTCGCCTACGAGCAGTACTTC. It is translated as CAISEGLLAGEGSLAYEQYF.

This clonotype appeared a few times. The chain links TRBV20-1 to TRBJ1-5, with a weak D call TRBD1 (6 bases). With 6 bases removed from V and 7 bases from J, the gap between germline ends came to 19 bases. Germline V lookup: CDR1 DFQATT, CDR2 SNEGSKA (reference sequence). CDR3 length: 14 residues. Here the CDR3 reads CSARPRGAGQPQHF. The DNA for the CDR3 is TGCAGTGCCCGGCCCCGGGGGGCAGGGCAGCCCCAGCATTTT.

This clonotype has just a few counts. The chain uses TRBV20-1 and TRBJ2-1, with 7 bases aligning to TRBD2. CDR3 length: 14 amino acids. Germline-derived CDR1 and CDR2 are DFQATT and SNEGSKA (reference sequence). V was clipped by 5 bases and J by 2 bases; unmatched bases: 6. The DNA for the CDR3 is TGCAGTGCTTTCGGGGGGATTACCTACAATGAGCAGTTCTTC. Its protein product is CSAFGGITYNEQFF.

The chain recombines TRBV7-8 with TRBJ2-7; D is possibly TRBD2 (6 bases). Germline loops: CDR1 SGHVS, CDR2 FQNEAQ. The CDR3 is made up of 16 amino acids. Trimming removed 3 bases at V and 3 bases at J, with 18 bases between. This CDR3 reads CASSLGGPREIYEQYF. The CDR3 DNA sequence: TGTGCCAGCAGCTTGGGGGGACCCCGGGAAATCTACGAGCAGTACTTC.

This clonotype was counted a few times. The V and J genes are TRBV20-1 and TRBJ1-5; weak D call: TRBD1 (5 bases). V was cut by 5 bases and J by 2 bases, with 13 bases left in between. The CDR3 contains 14 residues. In germline, CDR1 is DFQATT, CDR2 SNEGSKA (reference sequence). The CDR3 loop is CSALQGSGNQPQHF. CDR3 nucleotides: TGCAGTGCTCTCCAGGGTAGCGGCAATCAGCCCCAGCATTTT.

The chain joins TRBV25-1 to TRBJ2-7; unclear D gene. This CDR3 is built from 11 residues. V was cut by 1 base and J by 5 bases, with 3 bases left in between. Per the germline V gene, CDR1 is MGHDK and CDR2 is SYGVNS. The CDR3 sequence: CASSEWDEQYF. CDR3 in DNA: TGTGCCAGCAGTGAATGGGACGAGCAGTACTTC.